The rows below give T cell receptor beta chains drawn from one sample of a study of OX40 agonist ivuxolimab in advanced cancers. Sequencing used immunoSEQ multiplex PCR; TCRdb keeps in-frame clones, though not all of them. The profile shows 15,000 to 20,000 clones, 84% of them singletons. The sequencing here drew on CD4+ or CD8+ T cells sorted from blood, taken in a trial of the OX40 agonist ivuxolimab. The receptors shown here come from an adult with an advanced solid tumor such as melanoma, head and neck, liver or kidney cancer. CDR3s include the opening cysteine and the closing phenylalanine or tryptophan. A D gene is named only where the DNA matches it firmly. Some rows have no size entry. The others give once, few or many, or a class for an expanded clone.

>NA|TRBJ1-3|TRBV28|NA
CASSLDISSGNTIYF
TGTGCCAGCAGCCTGGACATAAGCTCTGGAAACACCATATATTTT
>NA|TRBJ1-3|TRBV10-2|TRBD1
CASGGQGSSGNTIYF
TGCGCCAGCGGCGGACAGGGAAGTTCTGGAAACACCATATATTTT
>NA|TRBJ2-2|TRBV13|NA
CASSLAGTSNTGELFF
TGTGCCAGCAGCTTAGCGGGGACTTCTAACACCGGGGAGCTGTTTTTT
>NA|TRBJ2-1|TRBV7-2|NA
CASSPGDPGNEQFF
TGTGCCAGCAGCCCTGGGGACCCTGGGAATGAGCAGTTCTTC
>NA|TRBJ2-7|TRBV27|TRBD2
CASNPGTSLDEQYF
TGTGCCAGCAATCCCGGGACTAGCTTAGACGAGCAGTACTTC
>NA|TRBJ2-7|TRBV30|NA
CASSAAYEQYF
TGTGCCTCCTCGGCGGCCTACGAGCAGTACTTC
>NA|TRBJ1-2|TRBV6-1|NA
CASREYYYGYTF
TGTGCCAGCAGGGAATATTACTATGGCTACACCTTC
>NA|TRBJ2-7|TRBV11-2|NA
CASSFGGYEQYF
TGTGCCAGCAGCTTTGGTGGGTACGAGCAGTACTTC
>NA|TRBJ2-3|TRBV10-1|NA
CASSLASSTDTQYF
TGCGCCAGCAGTCTGGCATCTAGCACAGATACGCAGTATTTT
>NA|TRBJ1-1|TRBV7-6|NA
CASSAGADTEAFF
TGTGCCAGCAGCGCAGGGGCGGACACTGAAGCTTTCTTT
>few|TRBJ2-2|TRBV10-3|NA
CAISESYRLNTGELFF
TGTGCCATCAGTGAGTCGTATAGGTTGAACACCGGGGAGCTGTTTTTT
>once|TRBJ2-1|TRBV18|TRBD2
CASSPPKGTSSLNEQFF
TGTGCCAGCTCACCACCGAAAGGGACTAGCAGTCTCAATGAGCAGTTCTTC
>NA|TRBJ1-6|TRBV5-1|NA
CASREQSSYNSPLHF
TGCGCCAGCAGGGAACAGAGCTCCTATAATTCACCCCTCCACTTT
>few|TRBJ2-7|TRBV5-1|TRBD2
CASSIYASGSAYEQYF
TGCGCCAGCAGCATATACGCTAGCGGGAGTGCCTACGAGCAGTACTTC
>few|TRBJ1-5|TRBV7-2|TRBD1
CASSLAATGAQPQHF
TGTGCCAGCAGCTTAGCTGCGACAGGGGCTCAGCCCCAGCATTTT
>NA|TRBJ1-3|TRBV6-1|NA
CASSGGSAVSGNTIYF
TGTGCCAGCAGTGGGGGGTCGGCAGTCTCTGGAAACACCATATATTTT
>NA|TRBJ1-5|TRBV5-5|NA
CASSLEAGGGNQPQHF
TGTGCCAGCAGCTTGGAGGCAGGAGGGGGCAATCAGCCCCAGCATTTT
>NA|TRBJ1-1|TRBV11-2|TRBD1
CATKGRGQEAFF
TGTGCCACCAAGGGGAGGGGGCAGGAAGCTTTCTTT
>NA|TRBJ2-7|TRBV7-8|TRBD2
CASTPPLRTSGRGEQYF
TGTGCCAGCACTCCCCCGCTTCGGACTAGCGGGAGGGGAGAGCAGTACTTC
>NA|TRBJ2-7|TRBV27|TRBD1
CAQDRYGSYEQYF
TGTGCCCAGGACAGGTACGGCTCCTACGAGCAGTACTTC
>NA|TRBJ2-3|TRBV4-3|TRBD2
CASSPSGVTDTQYF
TGCGCCAGCAGCCCTAGCGGGGTCACAGATACGCAGTATTTT
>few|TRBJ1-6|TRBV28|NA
CASGGNSPLHF
TGTGCCAGCGGAGGTAATTCACCCCTCCACTTT
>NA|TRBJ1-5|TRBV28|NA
CASSFEREHQPQHF
TGTGCCAGCAGTTTCGAAAGGGAGCATCAGCCCCAGCATTTT